This TCR beta chain was observed in a study of a mutant IDH1 vaccine in newly diagnosed glioma. Study summary: It was radiotherapy, temozolomide, or both that patients received previously, with most receiving both.

This sample's time point: baseline, week 1 (first vaccination visit). Treatment in this sample: pre-vaccination baseline after standard-of-care therapy. Tumors from donors were new WHO grade 3 or 4 IDH1-mutant astrocytomas with ATRX loss. The protocol was immunoSEQ multiplex PCR, while the TCRdb copy is restricted to in-frame clones and leaves out a portion. The repertoire holds approximately 100,000 clones, with approximately 90% as singletons. The receptor comes from a woman in her 50s with glioma. Sequences were derived from PBMCs, sampled from a glioma patient treated with radiotherapy, temozolomide or both.

The CDR3 protein is CASSPRTAGAATEAFF. CDR3 bases: TGCGCCAGCAGCCCCCGGACTGCAGGGGCGGCCACTGAAGCTTTCTTT. J is TRBJ1-1 and V is TRBV5-1; a weak D match, TRBD1 (6 bases). The V gene's germline CDR1 is SGHRS and CDR2 YFSETQ. Trimming removed 4 bases from V and 4 bases from J, with 20 bases in between. This CDR3 is built from 16 residues.